Below, 6 T cell receptor beta chains from the same sample are listed, as sequenced in a study of response to subunit inactivated influenza vaccine. Each CDR3 protein is one row after TCRdb ran MiXCR on the RT-PCR reads. Among about 700,000 distinct CDR3 sequences, 13% to 15% were seen once, and the ten largest hold 7.5% to 8%. The source material was PBMCs from blood, sampled about 14 days before vaccination. The receptor source for this set is a man aged 45 to 65 who received an inactivated influenza vaccine.

This clonotype was counted between two and nine times. The CDR3 nucleotides read TGCAGTGCTAGGGACCCCGTAGTGAATACGCAGTATTTT. Translating gives CSARDPVVNTQYF. The V gene is TRBV20-1, the J gene TRBJ2-3; D call uncertain. Per the germline V gene, CDR1 is DFQATT and CDR2 is SNEGSKA (reference sequence). Trimming took 3 bases from V and 7 from J, leaving 14 bases between them. The CDR3 runs 13 residues.

This clonotype was seen only a few times. The V gene is TRBV6-1, the J gene TRBJ2-1, with 9 bases matching TRBD1. The CDR3 runs to 15 residues. With V trimmed by 6 bases and J by 10 bases, 13 bases remained unmatched. Germline assignment: CDR1 MNHNS and CDR2 SASEGT. The CDR3 DNA reads as TGTGCCAGCAGGCCCACAGGGGGCTTATGGCTAGAGCAGTTCTTC. This translates into CASRPTGGLWLEQFF.

This clonotype has only a few counts. The rearrangement links TRBV11-2 to TRBJ2-3; 8 bases are shared with TRBD2. Trimming removed 8 bases from V and 4 bases from J; junction bases left unmatched: 14. The CDR3 sequence is 16 residues long. Germline V lookup: CDR1 SGHAT, CDR2 FQNNGV. CDR3 nucleotides: TGTGCCAGCGGCTCCATAATAGCGGGGACCGCAGATACGCAGTATTTT. Protein: CASGSIIAGTADTQYF.

In the case of this clonotype: The junction and the germline gene differ at one end; a read error may be behind it. The genes are TRBV4-1 and TRBJ1-5; D is perhaps TRBD1 (5 bases). Germline-derived CDR1 and CDR2 are MGHRA and YSYEKL. The CDR3 length is 15 residues. Here the CDR3 reads CASCQAQGGYQPQQF. CDR3 sequence (DNA): TGCGCCAGCTGCCAAGCCCAGGGCGGGTATCAGCCCCAGCAATTT.

There are a few counts of this clonotype. The V call is TRBV30, the J call TRBJ1-1, with D unclear. The CDR3 consists of 12 residues. Germline V gives CDR1 GTSNPN, CDR2 SVGIG (reference sequence). The V and J ends lost 4 bases and 1 base respectively, with 7 bases between them. The CDR3 here is CAWNRGNTEAFF. CDR3 nucleotide sequence: TGTGCCTGGAACCGGGGGAACACTGAAGCTTTCTTT.

A few counts support this clonotype. The gene calls are TRBV4-3 and TRBJ1-4, with 7 bases aligning to TRBD1. Germline CDR1 and CDR2: LGHNA and YSLEER. The V gene end was trimmed by 3 bases and the J gene end by 8 bases; junction bases not matched to a gene: 12. The CDR3 totals 16 residues. The CDR3 is CASSQAIDRVGEKLFF. CDR3 DNA: TGCGCCAGCAGCCAGGCAATAGACAGGGTCGGAGAAAAACTGTTTTTT.